The clone carrying this T cell receptor (beta chain) appeared many times. The CDR3 extends over 15 amino acids. CDR1 and CDR2 (germline): MNHEY, SVGAGI. V shed 6 bases and J shed 0 bases, with 9 bases lying between them. This record comes from a study of T cell changes during pregnancy in multiple sclerosis. TCRdb keeps only in-frame clones here, not all; method: immunoSEQ multiplex PCR. The table has roughly 57,000 clones, 90% seen once. The TCR comes from a female donor with multiple sclerosis, enrolled in a pregnancy study. Source: CD8+ T cells from peripheral blood mononuclear cells, taken before pregnancy. The V and J genes are TRBV6-5 and TRBJ1-6; D unresolved. CDR3 coding DNA: TGTGCCAGCAGACCCGGTAGCTCCTATAATTCACCCCTCCACTTT. Its translation: CASRPGSSYNSPLHF.